These T cell receptor beta chains were read from a single sample in a study of cytomegalovirus exposure and HLA in healthy donors. The method was immunoSEQ multiplex PCR; TCRdb's version includes in-frame clones alone and lacks a portion of them. The sample gives 100,000 to 150,000 clones, 90% to 96% of which show up once; 1.5% to 2% is in the top ten. Sequenced material: PBMCs. These receptors came from a man between 18 and 29 years old in good health and CMV-seronegative. CDR3s include the opening cysteine and the closing phenylalanine or tryptophan. D genes are given only for firm matches. Only some rows state a clone size, as once, few, many or a class for expanded clones.

TRBV25-1	TRBD2	NA	TRBJ2-1	CASSTPSGEQFF	TGTGCCAGCAGTACCCCTAGCGGCGAGCAGTTCTTC
TRBV11-2	TRBD2	NA	TRBJ2-5	CASSLGASGSFETQYF	TGTGCCAGCAGCTTAGGTGCAAGCGGGAGCTTTGAGACCCAGTACTTC
TRBV6-5	NA	NA	TRBJ1-4	CASSSPGDTNEKLFF	TGTGCCAGCAGTTCCCCCGGGGATACTAATGAAAAACTGTTTTTT
TRBV4-1	TRBD1	NA	TRBJ2-7	CASSLPGQGAEQYF	TGCGCCAGCAGCCTCCCAGGACAGGGGGCCGAGCAGTACTTC
TRBV4-2	TRBD1	NA	TRBJ2-1	CASSQIGTGGAKDEQFF	TGTGCCAGCAGCCAGATAGGAACAGGGGGCGCTAAGGATGAGCAGTTCTTC
TRBV19	NA	NA	TRBJ2-2	CASSGRTANTGELFF	TGTGCCAGTAGTGGGAGGACGGCGAACACCGGGGAGCTGTTTTTT
TRBV13	NA	NA	TRBJ2-7	CASSPQSSYEQYF	TGTGCCAGCAGCCCCCAGTCTTCCTACGAGCAGTACTTC
TRBV7-2	NA	NA	TRBJ2-1	CASAQFNSRHEQFF	TGTGCCAGCGCCCAATTTAACTCCCGCCATGAGCAGTTCTTC
TRBV5-1	TRBD2	NA	TRBJ2-7	CASSFGGVEQYF	TGCGCCAGCAGCTTCGGGGGGGTCGAGCAGTACTTC
TRBV18	TRBD1	NA	TRBJ2-7	CASSWDRDYEQYF	TGTGCCAGCTCATGGGACAGGGACTACGAGCAGTACTTC
TRBV14	NA	NA	TRBJ2-1	CASRAGRSDNEQFF	TGTGCCAGCCGGGCGGGCCGGAGCGATAATGAGCAGTTCTTC
TRBV7-8	NA	once	TRBJ1-1	CASSPGHRGTEAFF	TGTGCCAGCAGCCCGGGACATAGAGGCACTGAAGCTTTCTTT
TRBV7-8	NA	NA	TRBJ2-2	CASSFLEVAGELFF	TGTGCCAGCAGCTTCTTAGAAGTCGCCGGGGAGCTGTTTTTT
TRBV5-1	TRBD1	NA	TRBJ1-3	CASSGQGSGNTIYF	TGCGCCAGCAGCGGACAGGGTTCAGGAAACACCATATATTTT
TRBV11-2	NA	NA	TRBJ2-1	CASSLRTENNEQFF	TGTGCCAGCAGCTTACGGACAGAGAACAATGAGCAGTTCTTC
TRBV14	TRBD2	once	TRBJ2-1	CASSHGGLPNYMNEQFF	TGTGCCAGCAGCCATGGGGGACTACCGAACTATATGAATGAGCAGTTCTTC
TRBV4-1	TRBD2	NA	TRBJ2-3	CASSQPGLAGGDTQYF	TGCGCCAGCAGCCAACCGGGACTAGCGGGAGGAGATACGCAGTATTTT
TRBV7-9	NA	NA	TRBJ2-3	CASSPGQFSTDTQYF	TGTGCCAGCAGCCCTGGGCAGTTTAGCACAGATACGCAGTATTTT
TRBV7-9	TRBD1	NA	TRBJ1-3	CASSPRDRAGAPLYF	TGTGCCAGCAGCCCCCGGGACAGGGCGGGCGCTCCCCTATATTTT
TRBV7-9	NA	NA	TRBJ1-3	CASSTRGNTIYF	TGTGCCAGCAGCACCCGGGGAAACACCATATATTTT
TRBV21-1	NA	NA	TRBJ1-2	CASSKARGGYTF	TGTGCCAGCAGCAAAGCCAGGGGTGGCTACACCTTC
TRBV10-2	NA	NA	TRBJ2-7	CASSVEGRSSYEQYF	TGCGCCAGCAGTGTGGAGGGTAGAAGCTCCTACGAGCAGTACTTC
TRBV7-6	NA	NA	TRBJ2-3	CASSPTRTDTQYF	TGTGCCAGCAGCCCAACTAGAACAGATACGCAGTATTTT
TRBV5-1	NA	once	TRBJ2-1	CASSLEGYEQFF	TGCGCCAGCAGCTTGGAGGGGTATGAGCAGTTCTTC
TRBV28	TRBD1	NA	TRBJ2-3	CASTRDRGPSTDTQYF	TGTGCCAGCACGCGCGATAGGGGGCCCAGCACAGATACGCAGTATTTT
TRBV28	TRBD2	few	TRBJ2-7	CASSFALLAGGPYEQYF	TGTGCCAGCAGTTTCGCCCTCCTGGCGGGAGGGCCCTACGAGCAGTACTTC
TRBV20-1	NA	NA	TRBJ2-3	CSAATPDTQYF	TGCAGTGCAGCGACCCCAGATACGCAGTATTTT
TRBV6-1	NA	NA	TRBJ1-4	CASSLSNEKLFF	TGTGCCAGCAGTCTTAGTAATGAAAAACTGTTTTTT
TRBV19	NA	NA	TRBJ1-2	CASSLERGQGYTF	TGTGCCAGTAGCCTGGAAAGGGGTCAAGGCTACACCTTC
TRBV7-9	TRBD1	NA	TRBJ1-1	CASWDSLNTEAFF	TGTGCCAGCTGGGACAGCCTGAACACTGAAGCTTTCTTT
TRBV11-3	NA	NA	TRBJ2-7	CASSFQGTYEQYF	TGTGCCAGCAGCTTTCAGGGGACCTACGAGCAGTACTTC
TRBV7-9	TRBD2	NA	TRBJ2-7	CASSPRLAGSLYEQYF	TGTGCCAGCAGCCCGAGGCTAGCGGGTTCCCTCTACGAGCAGTACTTC
TRBV6-6	TRBD1	NA	TRBJ1-2	CASSRRQGLYGYTF	TGTGCCAGCAGCCGAAGACAGGGCCTATATGGCTACACCTTC
TRBV7-2	NA	NA	TRBJ1-4	CASSLGWGRRLFF	TGTGCCAGCAGCTTAGGGTGGGGCCGCAGGCTGTTTTTT
TRBV11-2	NA	NA	TRBJ2-1	CASSLEPLDSFMTYNEQFF	TGTGCCAGCAGCTTAGAACCCCTGGACTCTTTTATGACCTACAATGAGCAGTTCTTC
TRBV5-6	NA	NA	TRBJ2-2	CASSLLLQELFF	TGTGCCAGCAGCTTGTTATTACAAGAGCTGTTTTTT
TRBV11-1	TRBD1	NA	TRBJ2-7	CASSLVGTASYEQYF	TGTGCCAGCAGCTTAGTCGGGACAGCCTCCTACGAGCAGTACTTC
TRBV19	NA	NA	TRBJ1-1	CASNTDSLNTEAFF	TGTGCCAGTAACACGGACAGCTTGAACACTGAAGCTTTCTTT
TRBV10-3	NA	NA	TRBJ2-3	CAISGDTGTDTQYF	TGTGCCATCAGTGGGGACACTGGCACAGATACGCAGTATTTT
TRBV7-2	TRBD1	NA	TRBJ1-1	CASSLGQAGTEAFF	TGTGCCAGCAGTCTCGGACAGGCGGGCACTGAAGCTTTCTTT
TRBV27	TRBD1	NA	TRBJ2-5	CASSPGQDQETQYF	TGTGCCAGCAGTCCCGGACAGGACCAAGAGACCCAGTACTTC
TRBV18	TRBD2	NA	TRBJ2-7	CASSPGLAGLEQYF	TGTGCCAGCTCACCGGGACTAGCGGGACTCGAGCAGTACTTC
TRBV4-1	TRBD2	once	TRBJ2-1	CASSHGRLAGPRGDEQFF	TGCGCCAGCAGCCATGGCAGACTAGCGGGTCCTCGCGGCGATGAGCAGTTCTTC
TRBV7-8	TRBD2	NA	TRBJ2-7	CASSSTSGSSYEQYF	TGTGCCAGCAGCTCGACTAGCGGGAGCTCCTACGAGCAGTACTTC
TRBV28	TRBD1	NA	TRBJ2-7	CASSFDRVSYEQYF	TGTGCCAGCAGTTTCGACAGGGTTTCCTACGAGCAGTACTTC
TRBV28	TRBD1	once	TRBJ2-4	CASSPLPGTGKNIQYF	TGTGCCAGCAGTCCACTTCCCGGGACAGGGAAAAACATTCAGTACTTC
TRBV7-2	TRBD1	NA	TRBJ2-5	CASSLAGTEETQYF	TGTGCCAGCAGCTTAGCGGGGACAGAAGAGACCCAGTACTTC
TRBV29-1	TRBD2	NA	TRBJ2-1	CSVASPSGYNEQFF	TGCAGCGTTGCTTCTCCTAGCGGATACAATGAGCAGTTCTTC
TRBV6-1	TRBD2	NA	TRBJ2-7	CASRLTSSNSYEQYF	TGTGCCAGCAGATTGACTAGCAGTAACTCCTACGAGCAGTACTTC
TRBV12-5	NA	NA	TRBJ1-5	CASGLQGWHQPQHF	TGTGCTAGTGGTTTACAGGGATGGCATCAGCCCCAGCATTTT
TRBV9	TRBD2	NA	TRBJ2-3	CASSVPSGSPDTQYF	TGTGCCAGCAGCGTCCCTAGCGGGAGCCCCGATACGCAGTATTTT
TRBV5-1	NA	NA	TRBJ1-4	CASSQNLDSEKLFF	TGCGCCAGCAGCCAGAACCTGGACAGTGAAAAACTGTTTTTT
TRBV28	NA	NA	TRBJ1-1	CASSLLSTEAFF	TGTGCCAGCAGTTTATTGAGCACTGAAGCTTTCTTT
TRBV27	TRBD2	NA	TRBJ2-1	CASRLLAGDVNEQFF	TGTGCCAGCAGGTTACTAGCGGGAGATGTCAATGAGCAGTTCTTC
TRBV7-3	NA	NA	TRBJ2-1	CASSSLGQGDEQFF	TGTGCCAGCAGCTCGCTTGGGCAAGGCGATGAGCAGTTCTTC
TRBV28	NA	NA	TRBJ2-3	CASSMTGSIITQYF	TGTGCCAGCAGTATGACGGGGTCCATCATAACGCAGTATTTT
TRBV27	NA	NA	TRBJ1-4	CASSQGGWAEKLFF	TGTGCCAGCAGTCAGGGAGGCTGGGCTGAAAAACTGTTTTTT
TRBV2	TRBD2	NA	TRBJ2-1	CASSELAGARQFF	TGTGCCAGCAGTGAGCTAGCGGGGGCCCGGCAGTTCTTC
TRBV19	TRBD1	NA	TRBJ2-5	CASSINGQGRAQYF	TGTGCCAGTAGTATAAATGGACAGGGCCGGGCCCAGTACTTC
TRBV5-4	NA	NA	TRBJ1-1	CAIGDPRGGDTEAFF	TGTGCCATAGGAGACCCTAGGGGAGGTGACACTGAAGCTTTCTTT